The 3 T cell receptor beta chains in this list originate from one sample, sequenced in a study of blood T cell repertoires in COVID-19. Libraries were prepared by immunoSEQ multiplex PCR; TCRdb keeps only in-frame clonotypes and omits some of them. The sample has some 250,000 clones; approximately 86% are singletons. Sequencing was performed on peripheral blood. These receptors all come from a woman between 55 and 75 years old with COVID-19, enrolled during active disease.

Here the CDR3 DNA reads TGTGCCAGCAGGGGGACAGGGGGAAATCAGCCCCAGCATTTT. Residues: CASRGTGGNQPQHF. The rearrangement joins TRBV6-1 to TRBJ1-5; 11 nucleotides line up with TRBD1. V shed 6 bases and J 4 bases; nucleotides not matched to a gene: 2. CDR3 length equals 14 residues. Germline-derived CDR1 and CDR2 are MNHNS and SASEGT.

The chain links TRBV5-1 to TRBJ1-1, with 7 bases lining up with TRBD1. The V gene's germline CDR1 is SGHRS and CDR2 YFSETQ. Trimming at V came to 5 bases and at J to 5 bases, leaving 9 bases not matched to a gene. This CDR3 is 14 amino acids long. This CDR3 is CASRQYDRETEAFF. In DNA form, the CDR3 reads TGCGCCAGCAGGCAATACGACAGGGAGACTGAAGCTTTCTTT.

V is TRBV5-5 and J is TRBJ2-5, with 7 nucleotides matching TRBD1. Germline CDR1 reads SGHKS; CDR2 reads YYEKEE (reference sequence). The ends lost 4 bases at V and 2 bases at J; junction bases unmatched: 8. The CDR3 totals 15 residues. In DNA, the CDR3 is TGTGCCAGCAGCCCGGAACCGGGACAGCAAGAGACCCAGTACTTC. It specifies CASSPEPGQQETQYF. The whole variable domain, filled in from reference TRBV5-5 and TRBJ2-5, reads DAGVTQSPTHLIKTRGQQVTLRCSPISGHKSVSWYQQVLGQGPQFIFQYYEKEERGRGNFPDRFSARQFPNYSSELNVNALLLGDSALYLCASSPEPGQQETQYFGPGTRLLVL.